A selection of T cell receptor beta chains follows, all from one sample in a study of graft-versus-host responses after intestinal transplantation. Only in-frame clones appear in the TCRdb table, and some are missing; sequencing was by immunoSEQ multiplex PCR. Seen here are almost 70,000 clones, just under 95% observed once, and the top ten hold 6.5% to 8%. The sample in question was bone marrow, obtained around 720 days after intestinal transplantation. These receptors originate from a human patient who received an intestinal transplant, so some T cells may come from the graft donor. CDR3s leave out the opening cysteine and the closing phenylalanine or tryptophan.

V	J	CDR3
TRBV6-1	TRBJ2-2	ASSEMLGTTGELF
TRBV19	TRBJ1-4	ASSIDPRAEKLF
TRBV27	TRBJ2-4	ASRTSGGARYIQY
TRBV7-7	TRBJ2-1	ASSSNLDFDQF
TRBV27	TRBJ1-5	ASSLVPGVQPQH
TRBV7-6	TRBJ2-2	ASSLGAGGRTGELF
TRBV11-2	TRBJ2-1	ASRSNPEERGVSYNEQF
TRBV7-3	TRBJ1-6	ASSLRGNLQGNSPLH
TRBV28	TRBJ2-3	ASRMFGRGVTDTQY
TRBV7-3	TRBJ2-7	ASSLGPGSNEQY
TRBV12-5	TRBJ2-3	ASGPAWDTQY
TRBV4-2	TRBJ2-7	ASSQVQDYEQY
TRBV4-1	TRBJ2-5	ASRGGETQY
TRBV7-2	TRBJ1-2	ASSFSYGQGYGYT
TRBV12-5	TRBJ2-1	ASGFDISGGLYNEQF
TRBV15	.	ATSRGTGTYEQY
TRBV27	TRBJ2-3	ASSLGPLTDTQY
TRBV27	TRBJ1-1	ASSLSDPQNTEAF
TRBV7-9	TRBJ2-1	ASRPRTGEKLYNEQF
TRBV10-2	TRBJ2-1	ASSESWGNEQF
TRBV18	TRBJ1-1	ASSTDSAFGTEAF
TRBV18	TRBJ1-1	ASSPGEGTEAF
TRBV11-2	TRBJ1-2	ASSLDRNYGYT
TRBV5-5	TRBJ2-7	ASSPRESPGYEQY
TRBV11-2	TRBJ2-2	ASRLGGGGGELF
TRBV11-2	TRBJ1-1	ASSTEDTEAF
TRBV12-5	TRBJ2-7	ASALYEQY
TRBV2	TRBJ1-5	ASSARDRGNQPQH
TRBV5-6	TRBJ1-3	ASSFTDAGNTIY
TRBV11-1	TRBJ2-7	ASSLPGSYEQY
TRBV6-6	TRBJ1-1	ASSYGGHTEAF
TRBV5-3	TRBJ2-1	ARSWPGLVGTNEQF
TRBV6-8	TRBJ2-7	ASSGTSGRTMNVYEQY
TRBV5-4	TRBJ2-1	ASSLGGRGGHNEQF
TRBV10-3	TRBJ1-1	AISATGGNTEAF
TRBV9	TRBJ2-1	ASSVGWGGYNEQF
TRBV4-1	TRBJ2-7	ASSQGRSFPSEQY
TRBV10-3	TRBJ1-5	AISNGPPGPQH
TRBV2	TRBJ2-7	ASSEISGSNRYEQY
TRBV14	TRBJ2-7	ASSQEGSGAAAFYEQY
TRBV4-1	TRBJ2-1	ASRGETYNEQF
TRBV14	TRBJ2-7	ASSQDSYIGVFYEQY
TRBV4-1	TRBJ2-7	ASSLSPGDVYEQY
TRBV9	TRBJ1-1	ASSEGGGPVAEAF
TRBV7-9	TRBJ2-1	ASTSTRDNEQF
TRBV5-1	TRBJ2-7	ASSFNLKPYEQY
TRBV4-1	TRBJ2-5	ASMGRRRTQY
TRBV6-5	TRBJ2-7	ASSTQGYEQY
TRBV7-9	TRBJ2-5	ASSLSGGRETQY
TRBV29-1	TRBJ2-7	SVEVGASYEQY
TRBV20-1	TRBJ2-7	SAREGYEQY
TRBV10-3	TRBJ1-2	AISDGPKGGNYGYT
TRBV5-6	TRBJ1-6	ASSLVDRRSPLH